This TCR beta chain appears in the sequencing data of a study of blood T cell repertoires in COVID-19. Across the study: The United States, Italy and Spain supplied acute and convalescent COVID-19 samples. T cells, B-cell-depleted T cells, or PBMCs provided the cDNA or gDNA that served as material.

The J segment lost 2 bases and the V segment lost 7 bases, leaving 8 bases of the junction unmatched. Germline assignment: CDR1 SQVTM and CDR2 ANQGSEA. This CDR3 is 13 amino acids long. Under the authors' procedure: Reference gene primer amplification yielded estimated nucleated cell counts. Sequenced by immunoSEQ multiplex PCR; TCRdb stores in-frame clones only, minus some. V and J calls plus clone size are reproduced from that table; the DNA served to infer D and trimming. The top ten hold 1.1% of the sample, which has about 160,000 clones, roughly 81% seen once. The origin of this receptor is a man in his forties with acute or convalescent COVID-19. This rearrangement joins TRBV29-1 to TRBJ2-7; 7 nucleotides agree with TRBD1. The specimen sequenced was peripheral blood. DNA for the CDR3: TGCAGCGCACTAACAGGGGCACCCTACGAGCAGTACTTC. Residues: CSALTGAPYEQYF.